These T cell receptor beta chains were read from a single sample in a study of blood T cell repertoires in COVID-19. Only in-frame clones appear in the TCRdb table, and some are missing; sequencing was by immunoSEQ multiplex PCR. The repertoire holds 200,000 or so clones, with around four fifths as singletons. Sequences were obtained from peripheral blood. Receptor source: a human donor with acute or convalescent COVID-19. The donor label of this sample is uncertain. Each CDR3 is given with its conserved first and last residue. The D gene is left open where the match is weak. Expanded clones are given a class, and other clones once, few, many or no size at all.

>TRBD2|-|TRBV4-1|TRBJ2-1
TGCGCCAGCAGCCAAGCCGGGACTAGCTCCTACAATGAGCAGTTCTTC
CASSQAGTSSYNEQFF
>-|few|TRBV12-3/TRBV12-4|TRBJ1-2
TGTGCCAGCAGTCCCGCTAACTATGGCTACACCTTC
CASSPANYGYTF
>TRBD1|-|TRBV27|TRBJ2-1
TGTGCCAGCAGTTTAGATCGGGACAGTAGTTTGGGTAGCTCCTACAATGAGCAGTTCTTC
CASSLDRDSSLGSSYNEQFF
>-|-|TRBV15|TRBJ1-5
TGTGCCACCAGCAGAGAGGGGGCAGGGGGCAATCAGCCCCAGCATTTT
CATSREGAGGNQPQHF
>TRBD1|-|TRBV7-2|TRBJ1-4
TGTGCCAGCAGCTCGGGACAGCATGAAAAACTGTTTTTT
CASSSGQHEKLFF
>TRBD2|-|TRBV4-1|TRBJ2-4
TGCGCCAGCAGCCAAGTTGTAGCGGGACCCCAGGACTTC
CASSQVVAGPQDF
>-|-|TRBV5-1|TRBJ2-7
TGCGCCAGCAGCTTGGACACCTCCTACGAGCAGTACTTC
CASSLDTSYEQYF
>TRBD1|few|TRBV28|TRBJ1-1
TGTGCCAGCAGGGGGGCAGGGGGCGCTTATTATCGGGCTGAAGCTTTCTTT
CASRGAGGAYYRAEAFF
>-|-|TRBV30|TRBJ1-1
TGTGCCTGGGGAAGGAGGGCTGAAGCTTTCTTT
CAWGRRAEAFF
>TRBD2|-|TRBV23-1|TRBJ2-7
TGCGCCAGCAGTCACTACGACCGCGGACTAGTTTTCTACGAGCAGTACTTC
CASSHYDRGLVFYEQYF
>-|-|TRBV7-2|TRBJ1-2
TGTGCCAGCAGCTTAAGCCCGGGAAATTATGGCTACACCTTC
CASSLSPGNYGYTF
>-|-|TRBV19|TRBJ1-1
TGTGCCAGTAGTGGAGGAAGTAGGAACACTGAAGCTTTCTTT
CASSGGSRNTEAFF
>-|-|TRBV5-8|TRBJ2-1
TGTGCCAGCAGCTTGGAGGGGTCGCGTCCTAGGTCCTACAATGAGCAGTTCTTC
CASSLEGSRPRSYNEQFF
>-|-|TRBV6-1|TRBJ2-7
TGTGCCAGCAGTGAGACGCGGGAAACCTACGAGCAGTACTTC
CASSETRETYEQYF
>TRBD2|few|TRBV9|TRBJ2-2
TGTGCCAGCAGCGTAGTTGGCGGGAGCGGGACCGGGGAGCTGTTTTTT
CASSVVGGSGTGELFF
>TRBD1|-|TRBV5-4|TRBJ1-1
TGTGCCAGCAGCTTGCAGGGGGCAAGGACAGAAGCTTTCTTT
CASSLQGARTEAFF
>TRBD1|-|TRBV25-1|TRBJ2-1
TGTGCCAGCAACACCGGGACAGGGAACAATGAGCAGTTCTTC
CASNTGTGNNEQFF
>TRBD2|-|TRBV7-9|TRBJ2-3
TGTGCCAGCAGCTTAGTGGGAGGGCCTACAGATACGCAGTATTTT
CASSLVGGPTDTQYF
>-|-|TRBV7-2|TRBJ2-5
TGTGCCAGCAGCTTAGATTACTGGACCCAGTACTTC
CASSLDYWTQYF
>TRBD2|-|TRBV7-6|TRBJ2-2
TGTGCCAGCAGCTTAGCGGGACTAGCGCTCCTGAACACCGGGGAGCTGTTTTTT
CASSLAGLALLNTGELFF
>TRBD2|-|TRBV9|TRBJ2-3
TGTGCCAGCAGCTTGACTAGCGGGAGTGTGTCGAGCCCAGATACGCAGTATTTT
CASSLTSGSVSSPDTQYF
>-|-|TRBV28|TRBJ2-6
TGTGCCAGCAGTTTTGGAGACGCTGGGGCCAACGTCCTGACTTTC
CASSFGDAGANVLTF
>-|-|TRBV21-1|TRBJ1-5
TGTGCCAGCAGCAAGGGGGGACAGGGTACGGATCAGCCCCAGCATTTT
CASSKGGQGTDQPQHF
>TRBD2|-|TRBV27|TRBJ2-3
TGTGCCAGCAGACGGGACTATAACACAGATACGCAGTATTTT
CASRRDYNTDTQYF
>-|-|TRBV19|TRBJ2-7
TGTGCCAGTAGTATAGACGGGGGGCGTTCTGAGCAGTACTTC
CASSIDGGRSEQYF
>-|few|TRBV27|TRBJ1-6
TGTGCCAGCAAGGGGGGGAATTGGGATTCACCCCTCCACTTT
CASKGGNWDSPLHF
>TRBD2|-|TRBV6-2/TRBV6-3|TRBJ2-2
TGTGCCAGCAGTTACGCTAGCGGGAGCGGGGAGCTGTTTTTT
CASSYASGSGELFF
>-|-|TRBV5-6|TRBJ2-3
TGTGCCAGCAGCTTTCCAAGTAGTCCAAGCACAGATACGCAGTATTTT
CASSFPSSPSTDTQYF
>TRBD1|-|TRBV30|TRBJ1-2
TGTGCCTGGAGCTGGGACAGGGGGCAGGACTATGGCTACACCTTC
CAWSWDRGQDYGYTF
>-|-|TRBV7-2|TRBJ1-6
TGTGCCAGCAGCTTAACTCCCCAGGCCAATTCACCCCTCCACTTT
CASSLTPQANSPLHF